This T cell receptor beta chain was recovered during a study of shared clonotypes between healthy human individuals. CDR1 and CDR2 (germline): WSHSY, SAAADI. Trimming stripped 0 bases from V and 0 bases from J, with 8 bases between. The CDR3 extends over 15 amino acids. Sequencing was at deep level. Produced via immunoSEQ multiplex PCR; TCRdb's table is partial and in-frame only. Of about 680,000 clones detected, around 72% appear once; the ten largest clones hold roughly 1.8%. The source of this sequence is a woman aged 30 to 39 in good health. The sequenced material came from memory CD4+ T cells sorted from blood. Subset denoted: CD45RA-negative fraction. The V call is TRBV10-2, the J call TRBJ1-1; unclear D gene. CDR3 in amino acids: CASSESLRLNTEAFF. The CDR3 DNA is TGCGCCAGCAGTGAGTCGCTCAGATTGAACACTGAAGCTTTCTTT.